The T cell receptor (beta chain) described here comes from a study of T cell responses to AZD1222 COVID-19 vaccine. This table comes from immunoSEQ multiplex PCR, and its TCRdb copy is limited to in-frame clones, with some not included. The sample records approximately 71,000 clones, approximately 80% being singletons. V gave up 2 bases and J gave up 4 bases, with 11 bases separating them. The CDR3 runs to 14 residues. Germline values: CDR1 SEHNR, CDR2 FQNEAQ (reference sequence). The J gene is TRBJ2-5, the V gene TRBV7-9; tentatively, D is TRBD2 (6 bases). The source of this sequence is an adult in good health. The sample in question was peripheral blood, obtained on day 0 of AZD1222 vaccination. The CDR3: CASSLLNGGETQYF. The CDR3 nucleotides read TGTGCCAGCAGCTTACTCAACGGGGGAGAGACCCAGTACTTC. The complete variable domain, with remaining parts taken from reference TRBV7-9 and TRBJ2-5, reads DTGVSQNPRHKITKRGQNVTFRCDPISEHNRLYWYRQTLGQGPEFLTYFQNEAQLEKSRLLSDRFSAERPKGSFSTLEIQRTEQGDSAMYLCASSLLNGGETQYFGPGTRLLVL.